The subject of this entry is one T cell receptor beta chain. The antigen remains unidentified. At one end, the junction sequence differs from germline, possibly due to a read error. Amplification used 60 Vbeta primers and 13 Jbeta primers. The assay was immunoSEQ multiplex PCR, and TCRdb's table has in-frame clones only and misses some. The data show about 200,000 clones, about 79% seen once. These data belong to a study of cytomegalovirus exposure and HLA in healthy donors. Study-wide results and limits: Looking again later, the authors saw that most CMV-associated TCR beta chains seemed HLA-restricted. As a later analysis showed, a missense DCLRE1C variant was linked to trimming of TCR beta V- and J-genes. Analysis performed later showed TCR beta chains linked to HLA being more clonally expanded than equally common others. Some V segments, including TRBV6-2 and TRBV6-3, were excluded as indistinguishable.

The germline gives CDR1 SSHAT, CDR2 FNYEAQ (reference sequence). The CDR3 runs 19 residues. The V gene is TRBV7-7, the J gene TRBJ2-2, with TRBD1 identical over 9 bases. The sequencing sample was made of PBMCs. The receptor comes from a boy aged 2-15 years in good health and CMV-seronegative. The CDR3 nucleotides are TGTGCTAGCAGCCCCAGGACCCCGGGACAGGGAAGAGGCAGCGGGGAGCTGTTTTTT. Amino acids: CASSPRTPGQGRGSGELFF.